In its sample, the clone carrying this T cell receptor beta chain ranks as medium-sized (0.01 to 0.1%). These data are taken from a study of CXCR3 chemokines and chemotherapy response in bladder cancer. Each CDR3 protein is one row after TCRdb ran MiXCR on the PCR reads. The sample holds 8,000 to 10,000 distinct CDR3 sequences; under 25% are singletons and the top ten take 8.8%. V lost 1 base and J lost 5, with 10 bases in between. The germline V gene encodes CDR1 LNHDA and CDR2 SQIVND (reference sequence). This CDR3 is 14 amino acids long. This sample was taken from a patient whose treatment included neoadjuvant chemotherapy. The receptor was isolated from a human donor with bladder cancer that did not respond to neoadjuvant chemotherapy. V is TRBV19 and J is TRBJ2-3; D gene ambiguous. The CDR3 coding sequence is TGTGCCAGTAGTATAGGGGAAGGAAGAGATACGCAGTATTTT. Translation gives CASSIGEGRDTQYF.